This entry lists 6 T cell receptor beta chains sequenced from one sample in a study of tumor-infiltrating lymphocytes in primary liver carcinoma (TCRdb year 2017). Total RNA and DNA were co-extracted from roughly 18-30 mg of bulk tissue with the AllPrep DNA/RNA mini kit, without cell sorting. TCRdb records Illumina HiSeq 2500 as the sequencer. A constant-region primer and ProtoScript II reverse transcriptase were used to reverse-transcribe TCRbeta-specific cDNA from around 480 ng total RNA. TCRbeta libraries were built with three nested multiplex PCR rounds, a slightly modified ARM-PCR procedure. Each of the first two PCR rounds ran for 9 to 11 cycles using multiplex TRBV1-TRBV30 forward primers together with a Cbeta reverse primer. TCRdb handled the public reads itself, with Q25 trimming in fastp and clone calling in MiXCR, and kept productive beta chains. Every entry covers one CDR3 protein and lists the most common genes and DNA from its rows. In all, the sample holds approximately 37,000 distinct CDR3 sequences, and approximately 71% of those were seen once. Jointly, the top ten make up under 45% of the sample.

Sequenced sample: tumor-adjacent normal liver tissue. The receptors were sampled from a man aged 35-49 years with primary liver carcinoma and hepatitis B virus infection.

This clonotype was detected a few times. The rearrangement uses TRBV20-1 and TRBJ1-4, with TRBD1 as a possible D gene (5 bases). V lost 5 bases to trimming and J lost 6 bases, with 19 bases between them. The length of the CDR3 is 15 residues. The germline gives CDR1 DFQATT, CDR2 SNEGSKA (reference sequence). CDR3 bases: TGCAGTGCTCCCCAAGCGGGGGGGGTCCATGAAAAACTGTTTTTT. This codes for CSAPQAGGVHEKLFF.

This clonotype was observed a handful of times. A much bigger clone sits one base away, suggesting this may be a read error. The genes are TRBV28 and TRBJ2-1; no firm D call. CDR1 and CDR2 (germline): MDHEN, SYDVKM. The CDR3 spans 13 residues. For the CDR3, the DNA is TGTGCCAGCAAGGGCCCCCTTGTCAATGAGCAGTTATTC. It specifies CASKGPLVNEQLF.

In the case of this clonotype: Its ends do not fully match the called genes, so a read error is possible. J is TRBJ2-1 and V is TRBV30; TRBD2 might be the D (6 bases). The CDR3 is 16 amino acids. Looked up from germline, CDR1 is GTSNPN and CDR2 is SVGIG (reference sequence). In DNA form, the CDR3 reads TGTGCATGGAGTCGACTAGAAGGTAGGGCCTACAATGAGCAGTTCTTC. Encoded protein: CAWSRLEGRAYNEQFF.

About this clonotype itself: Since no conserved phenylalanine or tryptophan closes the CDR3, a read error is the likely cause. This rearrangement joins TRBV11-2 to TRBJ2-1, with D uncertain. V lost 3 bases and J lost 8, with 14 bases in between. The CDR3 contains 14 residues. Germline CDR1 SGHAT, CDR2 FQNNGV. CDR3 loop: CASSLSSLRHEQFL. For the CDR3, the DNA is TGTGCCAGCAGCTTGTCGAGCTTGAGGCATGAGCAGTTCTTA.

With regard to this clonotype: One end of the junction fails to match germline, which may point to a read error. The rearrangement joins TRBV10-3 to TRBJ2-3; TRBD2 agrees at 7 bases. The CDR3 totals 13 residues. Germline V gives CDR1 ENHRY, CDR2 SYGVKD. In DNA, the CDR3 is TGTGCCATCGGGGAGGGGTACGCAGATACGCAGGATTTT. Translated: CAIGEGYADTQDF.

On this clonotype: One end of the junction varies from germline; a read error may be responsible. The V call is TRBV11-2, the J call TRBJ2-7; D could derive from TRBD1 or TRBD2 (5 bases each). Germline V gives CDR1 SGHAT, CDR2 FQNNGV. The CDR3 has 15 amino acids. The DNA for the CDR3 is TGTGCCTGCAGCATACTGAATCCGGGGACGGAGGAGCAGTACTTC. It yields the protein CACSILNPGTEEQYF.